This section outlines one T cell receptor beta chain sequence together with its context. The data stem from a study of blood T cell repertoires in COVID-19. At the level of the study: In each case, the material was cDNA or gDNA derived from T cells, B-cell-depleted T cells, or PBMCs.

Clones were sequenced by immunoSEQ multiplex PCR, and TCRdb holds only the in-frame ones, with some missing. In the table there are roughly 260,000 clones, over 80% of which are singletons. Trimming stripped 4 bases from V and 6 bases from J, with 20 bases between. This CDR3 is 16 amino acids long. CDR1 MNHEY and CDR2 SVGAGI come from the germline V gene. V usage is TRBV6-5 and J usage is TRBJ2-3; a possible D gene is TRBD1 (6 bases). The TCR originated in a woman aged 40 to 50 with acute or convalescent COVID-19. The sequenced sample was peripheral blood. Here the CDR3 reads CASSLKIFAGEDTQYF. The CDR3, as DNA: TGTGCCAGCAGTTTGAAGATTTTTGCAGGGGAGGATACGCAGTATTTT.